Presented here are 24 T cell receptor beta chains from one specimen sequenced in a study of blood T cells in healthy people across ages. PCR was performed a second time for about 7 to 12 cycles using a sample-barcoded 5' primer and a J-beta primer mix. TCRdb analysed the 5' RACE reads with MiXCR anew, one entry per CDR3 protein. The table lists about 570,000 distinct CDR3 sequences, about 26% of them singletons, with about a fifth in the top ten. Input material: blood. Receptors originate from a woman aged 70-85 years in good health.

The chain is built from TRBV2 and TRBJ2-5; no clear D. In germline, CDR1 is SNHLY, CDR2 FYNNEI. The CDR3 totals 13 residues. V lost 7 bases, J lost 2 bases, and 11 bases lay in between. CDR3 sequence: CASMWDQQETQYF. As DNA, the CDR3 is TGTGCCAGCATGTGGGATCAACAAGAGACCCAGTACTTC.

The CDR3 loop reads CATSVAGGSETQYF. In DNA form, the CDR3 reads TGTGCCACCAGTGTAGCGGGGGGGTCTGAGACCCAGTACTTC. This chain links TRBV24-1 with TRBJ2-5; 11 bases fit TRBD2. Trimming took 5 bases from V and 5 from J; bases not matched to a gene: 3. The CDR3 length is 14 residues. Germline values: CDR1 KGHDR, CDR2 SFDVKD.

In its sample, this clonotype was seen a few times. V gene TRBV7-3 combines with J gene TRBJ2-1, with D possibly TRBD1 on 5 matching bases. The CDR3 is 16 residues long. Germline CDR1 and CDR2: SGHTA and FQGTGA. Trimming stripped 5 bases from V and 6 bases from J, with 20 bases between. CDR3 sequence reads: CASSPPGDSRANEQFF. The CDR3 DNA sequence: TGTGCCAGCAGCCCCCCTGGCGACAGTAGGGCCAATGAGCAGTTCTTC.

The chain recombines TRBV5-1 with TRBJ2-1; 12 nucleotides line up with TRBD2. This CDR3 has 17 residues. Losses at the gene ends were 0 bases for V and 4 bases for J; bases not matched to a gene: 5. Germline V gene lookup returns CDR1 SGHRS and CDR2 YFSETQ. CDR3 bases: TGCGCCAGCAGCTTGGACGTTACTAGCGGGGGGTACAATGAGCAGTTCTTC. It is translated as CASSLDVTSGGYNEQFF.

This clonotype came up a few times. The CDR3: CASNRFGGSSYNEQFF. CDR3 DNA: TGTGCCAGCAACCGTTTCGGGGGGAGCTCCTACAATGAGCAGTTCTTC. The chain has TRBV6-2 or TRBV6-3 and TRBJ2-1; 7 bases match TRBD2. The CDR3 has 16 residues. Germline assignment: CDR1 MNHEY and CDR2 SVGEGT. The junction had 9 bases not matched to a gene; V was cut back by 7 bases and J by 0 bases.

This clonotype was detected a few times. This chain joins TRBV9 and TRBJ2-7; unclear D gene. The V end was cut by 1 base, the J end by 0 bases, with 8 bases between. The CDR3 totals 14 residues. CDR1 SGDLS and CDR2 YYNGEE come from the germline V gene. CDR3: CASSVSPSSYEQYF. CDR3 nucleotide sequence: TGTGCCAGCAGCGTAAGTCCATCCTCCTACGAGCAGTACTTC.

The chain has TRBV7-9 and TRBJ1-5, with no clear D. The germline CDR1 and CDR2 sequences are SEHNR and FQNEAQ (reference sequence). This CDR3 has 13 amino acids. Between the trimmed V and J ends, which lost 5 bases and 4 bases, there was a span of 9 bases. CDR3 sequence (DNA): TGTGCCAGCAGCCCGAAAGGAAATCAGCCCCAGCATTTT. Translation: CASSPKGNQPQHF.

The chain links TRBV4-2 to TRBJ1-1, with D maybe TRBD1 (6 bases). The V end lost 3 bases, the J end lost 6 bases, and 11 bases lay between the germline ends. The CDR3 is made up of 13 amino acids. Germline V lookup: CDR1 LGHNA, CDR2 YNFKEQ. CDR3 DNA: TGTGCCAGCAGCCACACAGGGTCCGCTGAAGCTTTCTTT. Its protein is CASSHTGSAEAFF.

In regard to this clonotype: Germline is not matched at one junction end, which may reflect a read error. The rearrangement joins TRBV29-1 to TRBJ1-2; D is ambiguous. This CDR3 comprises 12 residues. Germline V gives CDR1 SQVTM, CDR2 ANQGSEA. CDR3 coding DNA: TGCAGCGTTGAAGGCCTAAACTATAGCTACACCTTC. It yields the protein CSVEGLNYSYTF.

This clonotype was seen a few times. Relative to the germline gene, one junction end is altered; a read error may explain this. CDR3 region: CASSQTTSVETPYF. The CDR3 bases are TGCGCCAGCAGCCAAACGACTAGCGTGGAGACCCCGTACTTC. The rearrangement links TRBV4-1 to TRBJ2-1, with 8 bases lining up with TRBD2. The CDR3 runs 14 residues. Germline-derived CDR1 and CDR2 are MGHRA and YSYEKL.

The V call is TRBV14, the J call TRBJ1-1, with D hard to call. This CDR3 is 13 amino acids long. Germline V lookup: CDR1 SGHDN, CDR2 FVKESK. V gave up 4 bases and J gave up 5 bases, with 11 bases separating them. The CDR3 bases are TGTGCCAGCAGCCCCGAAGAACAGACTGAAGCTTTCTTT. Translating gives CASSPEEQTEAFF.

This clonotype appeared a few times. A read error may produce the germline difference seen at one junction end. In DNA form, the CDR3 reads TGTGCCAGCGGAGAGGACAGCTGGCGGTCGATTTTT. It yields the protein CASGEDSWRSIF. The V gene is TRBV2, the J gene TRBJ1-5; TRBD1 is a possible D gene (6 bases). The CDR3 length is 12 residues. Germline V CDR1 and CDR2: SNHLY, FYNNEI.

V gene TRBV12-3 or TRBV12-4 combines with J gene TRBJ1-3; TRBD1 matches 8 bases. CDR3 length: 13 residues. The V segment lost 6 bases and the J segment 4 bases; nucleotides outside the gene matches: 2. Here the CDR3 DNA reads TGTGCCAGCAGACGGACAGGGGGAAACACCATATATTTT. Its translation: CASRRTGGNTIYF.

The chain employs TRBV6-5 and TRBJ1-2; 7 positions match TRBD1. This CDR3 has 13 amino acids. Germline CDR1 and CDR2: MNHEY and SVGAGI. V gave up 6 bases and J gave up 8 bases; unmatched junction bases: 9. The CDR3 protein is CASSFNQGEGYTF. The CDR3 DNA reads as TGTGCCAGCAGCTTCAACCAGGGGGAAGGCTACACCTTC.

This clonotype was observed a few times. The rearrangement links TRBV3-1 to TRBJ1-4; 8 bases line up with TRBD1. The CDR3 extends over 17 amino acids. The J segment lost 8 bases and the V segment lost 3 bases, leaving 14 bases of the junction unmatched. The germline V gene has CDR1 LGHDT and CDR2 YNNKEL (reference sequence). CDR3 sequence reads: CASSQGGSGQGREKLFF. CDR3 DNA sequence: TGTGCCAGCAGCCAGGGGGGATCTGGACAGGGACGGGAAAAACTGTTTTTT. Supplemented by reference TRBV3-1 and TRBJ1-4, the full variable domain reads DTAVSQTPKYLVTQMGNDKSIKCEQNLGHDTMYWYKQDSKKFLKIMFSYNNKELIINETVPNRFSPKSPDKAHLNLHINSLELGDSAVYFCASSQGGSGQGREKLFFGSGTQLSVL.

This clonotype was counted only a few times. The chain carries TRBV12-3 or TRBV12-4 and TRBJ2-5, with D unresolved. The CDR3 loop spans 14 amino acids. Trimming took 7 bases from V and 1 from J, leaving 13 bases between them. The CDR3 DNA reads TGTGCCAGCAACCCCGGCAGGACCCAAGAGACCCAGTACTTC. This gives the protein CASNPGRTQETQYF.

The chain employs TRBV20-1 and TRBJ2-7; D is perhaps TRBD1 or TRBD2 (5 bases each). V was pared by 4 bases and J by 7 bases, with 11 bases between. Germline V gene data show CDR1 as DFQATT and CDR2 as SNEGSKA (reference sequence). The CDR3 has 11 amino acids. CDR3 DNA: TGCAGTGCTAAGTCGGGGCGGGAGCAGTACTTC. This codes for CSAKSGREQYF.

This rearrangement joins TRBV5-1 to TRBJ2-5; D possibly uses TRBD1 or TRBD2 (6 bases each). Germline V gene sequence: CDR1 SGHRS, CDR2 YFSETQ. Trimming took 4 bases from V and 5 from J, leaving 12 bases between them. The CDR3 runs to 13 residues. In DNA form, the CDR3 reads TGCGCCAGCAGCCCGGGGGCAATGGAGACCCAGTACTTC. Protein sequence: CASSPGAMETQYF.

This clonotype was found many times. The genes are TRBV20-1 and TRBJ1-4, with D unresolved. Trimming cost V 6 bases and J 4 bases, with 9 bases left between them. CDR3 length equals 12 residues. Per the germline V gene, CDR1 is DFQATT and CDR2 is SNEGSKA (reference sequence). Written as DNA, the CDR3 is TGCAGTGCCACCGGACTTAATGAAAAACTGTTTTTT. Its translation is CSATGLNEKLFF.

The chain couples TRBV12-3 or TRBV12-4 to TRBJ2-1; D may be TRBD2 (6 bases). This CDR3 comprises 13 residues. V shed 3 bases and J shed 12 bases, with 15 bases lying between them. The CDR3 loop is CASSLGLAARQFF. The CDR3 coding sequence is TGTGCCAGCAGTTTGGGACTCGCGGCGCGGCAGTTCTTC.

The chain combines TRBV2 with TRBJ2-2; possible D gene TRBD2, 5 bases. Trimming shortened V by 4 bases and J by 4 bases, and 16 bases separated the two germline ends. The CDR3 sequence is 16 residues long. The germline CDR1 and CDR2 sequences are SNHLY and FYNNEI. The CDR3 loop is CASSALLVRVTGELFF. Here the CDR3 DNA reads TGTGCCAGCAGTGCTCTTCTAGTGCGGGTCACCGGGGAGCTGTTTTTT.

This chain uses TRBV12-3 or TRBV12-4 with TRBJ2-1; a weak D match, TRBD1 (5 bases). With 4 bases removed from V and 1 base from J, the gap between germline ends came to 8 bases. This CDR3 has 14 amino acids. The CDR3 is CASSSDRSYNEQFF. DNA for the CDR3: TGTGCCAGCAGTTCAGACAGATCCTACAATGAGCAGTTCTTC.

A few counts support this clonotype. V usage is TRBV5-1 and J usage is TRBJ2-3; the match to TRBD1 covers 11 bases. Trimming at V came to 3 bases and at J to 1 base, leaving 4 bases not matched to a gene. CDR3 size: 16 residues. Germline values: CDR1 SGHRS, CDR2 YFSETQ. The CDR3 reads CASSSQDRGRTDTQYF. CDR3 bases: TGCGCCAGCAGCTCCCAGGACAGGGGGCGCACAGATACGCAGTATTTT. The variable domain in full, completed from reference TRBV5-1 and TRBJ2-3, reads KAGVTQTPRYLIKTRGQQVTLSCSPISGHRSVSWYQQTPGQGLQFLFEYFSETQRNKGNFPGRFSGRQFSNSRSEMNVSTLELGDSALYLCASSSQDRGRTDTQYFGPGTRLTVL.

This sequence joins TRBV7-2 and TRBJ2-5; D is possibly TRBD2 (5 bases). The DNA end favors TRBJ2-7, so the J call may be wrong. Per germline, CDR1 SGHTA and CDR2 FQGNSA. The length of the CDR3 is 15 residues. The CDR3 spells CASSLALSGSYEQYF. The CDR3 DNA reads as TGTGCCAGCAGCTTAGCGCTTTCGGGGTCCTACGAGCAGTACTTC.